The 10 T cell receptor beta chains presented below share a single source sample, sequenced in a study of cytomegalovirus exposure and HLA in healthy donors (dated by TCRdb to about 2017). The library was made by the immunoSEQ multiplex PCR assay. For the multiplex PCR, a mixture combining 60 forward primers for TCR Vbeta segments and 13 reverse primers for TCR Jbeta segments was used. The source is immuneACCESS, and TCRdb retained only in-frame sequences with V and J called. Part of the clones is not carried over; for the studies checked, unresolved V genes explain less than half of this, and the remainder is unexplained. This sample holds 140,000 to 150,000 clones; about 80% were observed only once. The ten most abundant clones make up roughly 10% of the sample. The sample comprised PBMCs. These receptors were taken from a woman aged 55-69 years in good health and CMV-seropositive.

The CDR3 spells CASSPRLAGGRSYEQYF. CDR3 nucleotide sequence: TGTGCCAGCAGCCCCCGACTAGCGGGAGGTCGCTCCTACGAGCAGTACTTC. The gene calls are TRBV7-2 and TRBJ2-7; 13 nucleotides line up with TRBD2. The CDR3 totals 17 residues. V dropped 5 bases and J dropped 0; count of bases not matched to a gene: 7. Looked up from germline, CDR1 is SGHTA and CDR2 is FQGNSA.

As DNA, the CDR3 is TGTGCCAGCAGCCCCAGGTGGGCGCGGACTAGCACAGATACGCAGTATTTT. Translated: CASSPRWARTSTDTQYF. The gene calls are TRBV7-9 and TRBJ2-3, with D tentatively TRBD2 (5 bases). The CDR3 consists of 17 residues. V was clipped by 5 bases and J by 0 bases, with 18 bases between them. Germline lookup yields CDR1 SEHNR and CDR2 FQNEAQ (reference sequence).

This clone was seen only once. This chain uses TRBV7-9 with TRBJ2-1; 9 bases map to TRBD2. Trimming at V came to 5 bases and at J to 3 bases, leaving 8 bases not matched to a gene. Germline CDR1 is SEHNR and CDR2 is FQNEAQ (reference sequence). The length of the CDR3 is 16 residues. The CDR3 DNA is TGTGCCAGCAGCCCCGTGGCACTAGCGGGCTACAATGAGCAGTTCTTC. This sequence encodes CASSPVALAGYNEQFF.

The J gene is TRBJ1-1, the V gene TRBV18; no clear D. The CDR3 consists of 18 residues. Germline loops: CDR1 KGHSH, CDR2 LQKENI. V was cut by 3 bases and J by 1 base, with 21 bases left in between. CDR3 in DNA: TGTGCCAGCTCACCTCTAGCCCATTTTGGAAACCCGAACACTGAAGCTTTCTTT. Its translation is CASSPLAHFGNPNTEAFF.

DNA for the CDR3: TGTGCCAGTAGCCCTAAATATAACACCGGGGAGCTGTTTTTT. This translates into CASSPKYNTGELFF. The chain has TRBV19 and TRBJ2-2; no clear D. CDR1 and CDR2 from the germline V gene are LNHDA and SQIVND (reference sequence). Trimming shortened V by 6 bases and J by 2 bases, and 10 bases separated the two germline ends. CDR3 size: 14 residues.

CDR3 loop: CAVGRDQETQYF. Here the CDR3 DNA reads TGTGCCGTAGGCAGGGATCAAGAGACCCAGTACTTC. This chain uses TRBV6-5 with TRBJ2-5; D is possibly TRBD1 (5 bases). The CDR3 spans 12 residues. Trimming removed 11 bases at V and 2 bases at J, with 12 bases between. Per germline, CDR1 MNHEY and CDR2 SVGAGI.

This clone has only a few counts. The chain employs TRBV30 and TRBJ1-5; D is ambiguous. This CDR3 is 15 amino acids long. The V and J ends lost 2 bases and 2 bases respectively, with 13 bases between them. Germline V CDR1 and CDR2: GTSNPN, SVGIG (reference sequence). The CDR3: CAWSTQIGGNQPQHF. The DNA for the CDR3 is TGTGCCTGGAGTACCCAAATCGGGGGCAATCAGCCCCAGCATTTT.

The rearrangement uses TRBV15 and TRBJ2-3, with 8 bases aligning to TRBD2. Unmatched junction bases numbered 8, after V lost 3 bases and J lost 0 bases. Germline CDR1 reads LNHNV; CDR2 reads YYDKDF (reference sequence). This CDR3 has 17 amino acids. The CDR3 nucleotides read TGTGCCACCAGCAGTTTTGGACTAGCAGTGAGCACAGATACGCAGTATTTT. Amino acid sequence: CATSSFGLAVSTDTQYF. The variable domain in full, completed from reference TRBV15 and TRBJ2-3, reads DAMVIQNPRYQVTQFGKPVTLSCSQTLNHNVMYWYQQKSSQAPKLLFHYYDKDFNNEADTPDNFQSRRPNTSFCFLDIRSPGLGDTAMYLCATSSFGLAVSTDTQYFGPGTRLTVL.

Written as DNA, the CDR3 is TGTGCCAGCAGCCAAGACCAAGGACAGGGGATCGGCTACACCTTC. It yields the protein CASSQDQGQGIGYTF. This sequence joins TRBV4-2 and TRBJ1-2, with 9 nucleotides matching TRBD1. With V trimmed by 0 bases and J by 8 bases, 7 bases remained unmatched. This CDR3 contains 15 residues. Per germline, CDR1 LGHNA and CDR2 YNFKEQ.

The chain employs TRBV10-3 and TRBJ2-7; weak D call: TRBD1 (6 bases). Germline loops: CDR1 ENHRY, CDR2 SYGVKD. The CDR3 has 13 residues. Here the CDR3 reads CAHQDGRGYEQYF. CDR3 nucleotides: TGTGCTCATCAGGATGGCAGGGGCTACGAGCAGTACTTC.